The T cell receptor beta chain described here comes from a study of shared clonotypes between healthy human individuals (dated by TCRdb to about 2020). In the study overall: Two women and a few men aged 18 to 49 years were included in the cohort. For each donor, CD4 naive and CD4 memory were each given three plates, CD8 naive was given two plates, and CD8 memory was given one plate. To estimate repertoire size and how much clonotypes are shared between individuals, the study performed deep sequencing of blood TCR repertoires from a handful of healthy adults. To increase sequencing depth and limit assay-specific biases, different laboratories used diverse techniques to prepare libraries and sequence TCR repertoires. Each donor's leukapheresis produced roughly between roughly 0.9 and 8.9 billion PBMCs.

Notes on this clone: Its antigen is unknown. Base qualities are not at hand, and no much larger clone is one base apart.

Trimming removed 10 bases from V and 8 bases from J, leaving 13 bases between the germline ends. From its cysteine to its phenylalanine, the CDR3 spans 11 amino acids. Only CDR3 DNA remains: 33 bases, in frame from the first base. The germline V gene sets CDR1 to MRHNA and CDR2 to SNTAGT. Using the deep immunoSEQ assay, multiplex PCR amplified TCR CDR3 regions from genomic DNA. For each cell subset, the extracted genomic DNA was distributed evenly across all wells of several immunoSEQ 96-well plates, and each plate served as one replicate. For sorted subsets, around 0.2 ug genomic DNA, equal to 30,000 to 35,000 T cell genomes, was loaded into each replicate PCR. Purified libraries were measured with a Qubit 3.0 fluorometer, size-checked on a Bioanalyzer 2100, and measured again with the KAPA Library Quantification kit. Every immunoSEQ 96-well plate was sequenced on a separate single-read 150-cycle Illumina NextSeq 550 flow cell. On the authors' methods: Because only junctional sequences without quality scores were contained in the immunoSEQ output, filtering matching that applied to full-length reads could not be performed. To assign V/J genes and CDR3, sequences were annotated using PyIR, a Python wrapper for IgBLAST v1.9, with IMGT germline references. Reads were filtered out if the reads had weak V/J assignments (E-value above 1e-6), no CDR3, stop codons, out-of-frame junctions, or ambiguous translated residues. V3J clonotypes were defined by identical inferred V gene, J gene, and CDR3 amino acid sequence. To compute the percentage overlap between repertoires, the number of shared unique clonotypes was divided by the size of the smaller repertoire. RTK rarefaction, the Chao1 estimator, and Recon v2.1 estimates of unobserved clonotypes were used to assess repertoire richness. OLGA was used to compute generation probabilities for all TCRbeta clonotypes that the gDNA method yielded from a few donors. TCRdb re-hosts the immuneACCESS table, in-frame sequences only. Its copies lack some clones; in the studies checked, an unresolved V gene accounts for under half of them, and the cause for the rest is not known. Clone size and V and J calls were adopted from that table, with D and trimming inferred from the DNA. In all, the sample holds 2 million to 2.5 million clones, and over 85% of those were seen once. 1.1% of the sample is in the top ten clones.

Here is what the overall study found, with its caveats: Higher generation probabilities were observed for clonotypes shared by all four sorted-subset donors than for non-shared clonotypes. Sampling was restricted to blood, and TCR repertoires in tissue are likely to differ from TCR repertoires in blood. Rarefaction of sorted-subset datasets indicated incomplete sequencing despite the large sequencing depth. Naive subsets generally had larger estimated clonotype richness than memory subsets. Sharing across a handful of donors was observed for approximately 5% of naive CD4, 3% to 3.5% of naive CD8, about 2.5% of memory CD4, and around 0.44% of memory CD8 clonotypes. Because the study included only a small number of donors, the genetic and exposure-history diversity represented was limited. Pairwise subsampling led to the expectation that sequencing depth would affect the degree of clonotype sharing among donors.

CD8 naive samples were CD45RO-negative cells positively selected for CCR7, giving a CD45RA+CCR7+ population that excluded TemRA cells. The donors were healthy, HIV-negative adults who had no recently reported acute infections or vaccinations. All donors were Caucasian adults living in Nashville, Tennessee, USA. Blood was obtained by leukapheresis, after which PBMCs were separated by Ficoll-Histopaque density gradient centrifugation and cryopreserved in liquid nitrogen vapor phase. Analytical flow cytometry was used to check the purity and quantity of every magnetically sorted T cell population. Genomic DNA was isolated from every sorted fraction and measured by UV absorbance on a Nanodrop 2000c.

The sample consisted of naive CD8+ T cells sorted from blood. According to the study, the label for this sample's cell subset or site signals: CD45RA+CCR7+. The receptor was isolated from a man between 18 and 29 years old in good health. The chain employs TRBV6-4 and TRBJ2-3; confidence is insufficient to name the D gene. The nucleotides read TGTGCCACCCTCATGAGTCGTACGCAGTATTTT. The resulting protein is CATLMSRTQYF.